These 25 T cell receptor beta chains share one sample of origin, sequenced in a study of T-cell memory formation after mild COVID-19. TCRdb re-derived calls from the 5' RACE reads in MiXCR, one entry per CDR3 protein. The sample has roughly 610,000 distinct CDR3 sequences, around 15% seen once. The sequenced material came from PBMCs or a T cell subset sorted from them (not recorded which). The source is an adult woman who had mild COVID-19 (a few samples of this study predate the infection). Cell type and time point are not known.

V usage is TRBV30 and J usage is TRBJ1-2; TRBD1 might be the D (5 bases). V was clipped by 1 base and J by 1 base, with 10 bases between them. Germline V gene data show CDR1 as GTSNPN and CDR2 as SVGIG (reference sequence). There are 14 residues in the CDR3. The CDR3 region has the DNA TGTGCCTGGAGTGCCTCAGGGATTAACTATGGCTACACCTTC. Its protein is CAWSASGINYGYTF.

The chain employs TRBV12-3 or TRBV12-4 and TRBJ1-1, with D uncertain. V was shortened by 7 bases and J by 0 bases, with 9 bases between the two germline ends. CDR3 length: 13 residues. DNA of the CDR3: TGTGCCAGCAATTACGGGCTGAACACTGAAGCTTTCTTT. Translating it yields CASNYGLNTEAFF.

In its sample, this clonotype was seen a few times. The gene calls are TRBV9 and TRBJ2-3; 10 positions match TRBD2. The germline V gene encodes CDR1 SGDLS and CDR2 YYNGEE. The CDR3 is made up of 17 amino acids. Losses at the gene ends were 3 bases for V and 1 base for J; bases not matched to a gene: 8. The CDR3 spells CASSGGPGTSGTDTQYF. CDR3 DNA sequence: TGTGCCAGCAGCGGGGGCCCCGGGACTAGCGGCACAGATACGCAGTATTTT.

The table lists this clonotype with many counts. The V gene is TRBV7-2, the J gene TRBJ2-3, with D unresolved. CDR3 length: 11 residues. The germline V gene has CDR1 SGHTA and CDR2 FQGNSA. CDR3 in DNA: TGTGCGCAAGCTAGCACAGATACGCAGTATTTT. Its translation: CAQASTDTQYF.

This sequence joins TRBV12-3 or TRBV12-4 and TRBJ1-5, with TRBD1 matching 11 bases. V was pared by 6 bases and J by 4 bases, with 8 bases of the junction left unmatched. This CDR3 contains 16 residues. CDR3 residues: CASSRGQGVKNQPQHF. CDR3 sequence (DNA): TGTGCCAGCAGCCGGGGACAGGGGGTAAAAAATCAGCCCCAGCATTTT.

This clonotype was detected only a few times. This rearrangement joins TRBV6-5 to TRBJ2-5; 9 positions agree with TRBD1. Germline values: CDR1 MNHEY, CDR2 SVGAGI. V gave up 8 bases and J gave up 5 bases; unmatched junction bases: 9. The CDR3 runs 14 residues. CDR3 nucleotides: TGTGCCAGCTCGAACTACAGGGGGCAGGAGACCCAGTACTTC. It codes for CASSNYRGQETQYF.

The DNA of the CDR3 is TGTGCCAGCATCGGCGGGGGAGATACGCAGTATTTT. Translated: CASIGGGDTQYF. V and J are TRBV5-5 and TRBJ2-3, with 7 bases identical to TRBD2. The CDR3 is 12 residues long. Germline V gene sequence: CDR1 SGHKS, CDR2 YYEKEE (reference sequence). The trim removed 6 bases at V and 5 bases at J, leaving 3 bases unmatched. Full variable domain (missing parts from reference TRBV5-5 and TRBJ2-3): DAGVTQSPTHLIKTRGQQVTLRCSPISGHKSVSWYQQVLGQGPQFIFQYYEKEERGRGNFPDRFSARQFPNYSSELNVNALLLGDSALYLCASIGGGDTQYFGPGTRLTVL.

The chain uses TRBV7-8 and TRBJ2-2, with 7 bases that match TRBD1. Germline CDR1 is SGHVS and CDR2 is FQNEAQ. The CDR3 runs 14 residues. V dropped 10 bases and J dropped 0; count of bases not matched to a gene: 5. CDR3 in amino acids: CAISDRTNTGELFF. In DNA, the CDR3 is TGTGCCATCTCGGACAGGACGAACACCGGGGAGCTGTTTTTT.

The table lists this clonotype with many counts. In nucleotides, the CDR3 is TGTGCCAGCAGCGCGACAGGGAGCACAGATACGCAGTATTTT. It specifies CASSATGSTDTQYF. V and J are TRBV9 and TRBJ2-3, with TRBD1 matching 7 bases. With V trimmed by 3 bases and J by 0 bases, 1 base remained unmatched. This CDR3 comprises 14 residues. Germline loops: CDR1 SGDLS, CDR2 YYNGEE.

This clonotype has a count of ten or more. The V call is TRBV20-1, the J call TRBJ2-3, with 10 bases lining up with TRBD2. The CDR3 has 17 amino acids. The junction had 12 bases not matched to a gene; V was cut back by 6 bases and J by 0 bases. Germline CDR1 reads DFQATT; CDR2 reads SNEGSKA (reference sequence). This chain's CDR3 is CSAFLPGLATSTDTQYF. The CDR3 DNA is TGCAGTGCCTTCTTACCGGGACTAGCGACTAGCACAGATACGCAGTATTTT.

The V and J genes are TRBV7-3 and TRBJ2-1; 7 bases agree with TRBD1. The CDR3 runs 16 residues. Germline assignment: CDR1 SGHTA and CDR2 FQGTGA. Trimming removed 1 base from V and 1 base from J; junction bases left unmatched: 4. CDR3 bases: TGTGCCAGCAGCTTAAATCCCAGGGGGTCCTACAATGAGCAGTTCTTC. Translating it yields CASSLNPRGSYNEQFF.

The rearrangement uses TRBV4-3 and TRBJ2-1; perhaps TRBD2 as D (5 bases). V gave up 4 bases and J gave up 10 bases, with 8 bases separating them. This CDR3 region has 11 residues. Germline V gene lookup returns CDR1 LGHNA and CDR2 YSLEER. The DNA for the CDR3 is TGCGCCAGCAGCCGATCGGGAGAGCAGTTCTTC. Its translation is CASSRSGEQFF.

This clonotype was counted only a few times. The rearrangement links TRBV24-1 to TRBJ1-2; 10 bases map to TRBD1. The germline V gene has CDR1 KGHDR and CDR2 SFDVKD. With V trimmed by 4 bases and J by 7 bases, 5 bases remained unmatched. This CDR3 has 14 amino acids. The CDR3 coding sequence is TGTGCCACCAGTGAACCCGGGACAGGGGTTGGCTACACCTTC. Amino acids: CATSEPGTGVGYTF.

Only a few counts were recorded for this clonotype. This sequence joins TRBV12-3 or TRBV12-4 and TRBJ2-2, with D perhaps matching TRBD1 (6 bases). The CDR3 is made up of 13 amino acids. Trimming cost V 7 bases and J 6 bases, with 12 bases left between them. For the CDR3, the DNA is TGTGCCAGCATCGCAACAGGGTCCGGGGAGCTGTTTTTT. Residues: CASIATGSGELFF.

This clonotype was counted only a few times. The rearrangement links TRBV10-3 to TRBJ2-7; D may match TRBD1 or TRBD2 (5 bases each). CDR3 length: 14 residues. The ends were cut back, 7 bases at V and 1 base at J, with 14 bases in the middle. The germline gives CDR1 ENHRY, CDR2 SYGVKD. The CDR3 DNA follows: TGTGCCATCACGTGGGACGGATCTTCCTACGAGCAGTACTTC. Encoded protein: CAITWDGSSYEQYF.

This clonotype was detected only a few times. The chain employs TRBV20-1 and TRBJ2-3, with 7 bases identical to TRBD1. In germline, CDR1 is DFQATT, CDR2 SNEGSKA (reference sequence). J lost 0 bases, V lost 6 bases, and 3 bases had no gene match. CDR3 length: 13 residues. This CDR3 reads CSARGISTDTQYF. CDR3 in DNA: TGCAGTGCCAGGGGGATAAGCACAGATACGCAGTATTTT.

This clonotype was counted between two and nine times. The gene calls are TRBV6-5 and TRBJ2-5; 7 bases align to TRBD1. CDR3 length equals 15 residues. Germline V CDR1 and CDR2: MNHEY, SVGAGI. The V and J ends lost 6 bases and 9 bases, in that order; junction bases with no gene match: 16. The CDR3 sequence: CASRNAGTATKAQYF. The CDR3 DNA reads TGTGCCAGCAGAAACGCCGGGACAGCCACAAAGGCCCAGTACTTC.

Only a few counts were recorded for this clonotype. The V and J genes are TRBV23-1 and TRBJ2-5; possibly TRBD1 for D (6 bases). TRBV23-1 is recorded as an ORF, its role being uncertain. The CDR3 runs to 14 residues. The V end lost 0 bases, the J end lost 3 bases, and 8 bases lay between the germline ends. The CDR3 is CASSQSPGEETQYF. The CDR3 nucleotides are TGCGCCAGCAGTCAATCACCAGGGGAAGAGACCCAGTACTTC.

This clonotype came up a few times. The chain links TRBV7-8 to TRBJ2-7, with TRBD2 as a possible D gene (6 bases). The length of the CDR3 is 13 residues. In germline, CDR1 is SGHVS, CDR2 FQNEAQ. The germline V and J ends were trimmed by 1 base and 5 bases, with 9 bases remaining between them. Here the CDR3 DNA reads TGTGCCAGCAGCTTAGGGCGGGGAGACGAGCAGTACTTC. As protein: CASSLGRGDEQYF.

This clonotype came up a few times. The J gene is TRBJ1-4, the V gene TRBV7-2, with TRBD1 matching over 8 bases. The CDR3 sequence is 15 residues long. The V and J ends lost 5 bases and 3 bases, in that order; junction bases with no gene match: 5. The V gene's germline CDR1 is SGHTA and CDR2 FQGNSA. CDR3: CASSRTGSANEKLFF. DNA for the CDR3: TGTGCCAGCAGCCGGACAGGGTCTGCTAATGAAAAACTGTTTTTT.

This chain joins TRBV25-1 and TRBJ2-7, with 7 bases fitting TRBD1. The germline V gene encodes CDR1 MGHDK and CDR2 SYGVNS. Trimming cost V 2 bases and J 3 bases; bases outside gene matches: 4. The CDR3 is made up of 14 amino acids. The CDR3 protein is CASSERGTDYEQYF. CDR3 nucleotides: TGTGCCAGCAGTGAAAGGGGGACAGACTACGAGCAGTACTTC.

This clonotype was detected a few times. The chain links TRBV7-2 to TRBJ2-7, with 9 positions matching TRBD2. The trim removed 1 base at V and 2 bases at J, leaving 3 bases unmatched. CDR1 and CDR2 (germline): SGHTA, FQGNSA. The CDR3 is 15 amino acids. Here the CDR3 DNA reads TGTGCCAGCAGCTTAGGGAGCGGGAGGCCCTACGAGCAGTACTTC. This translates into CASSLGSGRPYEQYF. The full variable domain, in which reference TRBV7-2 and TRBJ2-7 provide the parts outside the CDR3, is GAGVSQSPSNKVTEKGKDVELRCDPISGHTALYWYRQSLGQGLEFLIYFQGNSAPDKSGLPSDRFSAERTGGSVSTLTIQRTQQEDSAVYLCASSLGSGRPYEQYFGPGTRLTVT.

In this sample, this clonotype turned up a few times. The CDR3 region is CASSLERGSTDTQYF. Here the CDR3 DNA reads TGTGCCAGCAGTTTAGAGCGGGGCAGCACAGATACGCAGTATTTT. The chain has TRBV12-3 or TRBV12-4 and TRBJ2-3, with 7 nucleotides matching TRBD2. Trimming took 1 base from V and 0 from J; bases not matched to a gene: 1. The CDR3 sequence is 15 residues long.

This clonotype was counted a few times. The chain uses TRBV12-3 or TRBV12-4 and TRBJ1-5, with D perhaps matching TRBD1 (6 bases). The length of the CDR3 is 15 residues. V lost 6 bases and J 1 base, leaving 13 bases between the germline ends. CDR3 DNA: TGTGCCAGCAGGCCTAGGGGGAGAAGCAATCAGCCCCAGCATTTT. Its translation: CASRPRGRSNQPQHF.

The CDR3 loop is CASSVRQTNTGELFF. CDR3 nucleotides: TGTGCCAGCAGCGTACGACAGACGAACACCGGGGAGCTGTTTTTT. The chain combines TRBV9 with TRBJ2-2, with a possible D match to TRBD1 (5 bases). Germline V gene data show CDR1 as SGDLS and CDR2 as YYNGEE. The V gene lost 1 base and the J gene lost 0 bases, with 7 bases spanning the gap. The CDR3 runs to 15 residues.